This T cell receptor beta chain was documented in a study of human T cells and chemical hapten exposure. TCRdb called the RACE reads again in MiXCR, with one record for every CDR3 protein. The sample has around 150,000 distinct CDR3 sequences; 25% to 30% are singletons. V shed 4 bases and J shed 4 bases, with 10 bases lying between them. CDR3 length: 13 residues. Per the germline V gene, CDR1 is MNHEY and CDR2 is SVGAGI. Time point of the sample: patch test 3, about 24 weeks after DPC sensitization. Noted treatment: therapeutic diphenylcyclopropenone sensitization with weekly scalp DPC. The authors' total RNA extraction used unfractionated whole blood.

The chain recombines TRBV6-5 with TRBJ2-5, with TRBD2 as a possible D gene (5 bases). Sequencing was performed on whole blood, taken in connection with sensitization to the hapten diphenylcyclopropenone (DPC). The receptor was derived from a woman between 18 and 30 years old with alopecia areata. Some clones in this sample may be carry-over from other donors' samples. The CDR3 DNA sequence: TGTGCCAGCAGTTTCGGAGGAGGAGAGACCCAGTACTTC. Protein: CASSFGGGETQYF.